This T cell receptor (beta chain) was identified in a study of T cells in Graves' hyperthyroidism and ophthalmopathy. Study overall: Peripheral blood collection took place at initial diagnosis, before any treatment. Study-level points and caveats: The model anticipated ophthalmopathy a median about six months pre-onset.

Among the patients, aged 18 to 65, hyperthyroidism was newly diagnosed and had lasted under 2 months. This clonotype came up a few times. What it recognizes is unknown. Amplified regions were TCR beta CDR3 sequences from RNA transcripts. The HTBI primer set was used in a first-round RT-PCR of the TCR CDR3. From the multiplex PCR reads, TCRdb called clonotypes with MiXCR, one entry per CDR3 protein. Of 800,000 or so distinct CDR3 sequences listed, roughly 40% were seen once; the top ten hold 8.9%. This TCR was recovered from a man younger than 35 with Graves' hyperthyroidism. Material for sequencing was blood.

Here the CDR3 DNA reads TGTGCCAGCAGGCCCGGGAGGGACCGGCCCCAGCATTTT. Its protein is CASRPGRDRPQHF. This chain links TRBV2 with TRBJ1-5; D perhaps matches TRBD1 (5 bases). Trimming removed 6 bases at V and 9 bases at J, with 15 bases between. The CDR3 length is 13 residues. The V gene's germline CDR1 is SNHLY and CDR2 FYNNEI.